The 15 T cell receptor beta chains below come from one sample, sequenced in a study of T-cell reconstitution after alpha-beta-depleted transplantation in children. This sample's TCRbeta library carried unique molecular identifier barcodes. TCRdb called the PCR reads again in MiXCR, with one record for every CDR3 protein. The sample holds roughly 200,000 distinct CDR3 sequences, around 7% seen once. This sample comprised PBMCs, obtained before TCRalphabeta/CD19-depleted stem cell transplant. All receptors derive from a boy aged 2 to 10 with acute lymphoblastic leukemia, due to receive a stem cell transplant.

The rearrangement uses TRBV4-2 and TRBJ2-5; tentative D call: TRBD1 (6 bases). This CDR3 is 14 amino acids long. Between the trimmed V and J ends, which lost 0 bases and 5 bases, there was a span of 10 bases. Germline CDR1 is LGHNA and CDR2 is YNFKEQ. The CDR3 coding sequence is TGTGCCAGCAGCCAAGATAAGGGGGTGGAGACCCAGTACTTC. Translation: CASSQDKGVETQYF.

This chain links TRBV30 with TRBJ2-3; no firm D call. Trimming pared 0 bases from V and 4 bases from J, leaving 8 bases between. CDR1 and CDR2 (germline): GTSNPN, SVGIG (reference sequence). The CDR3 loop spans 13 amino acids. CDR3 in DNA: TGTGCCTGGAGTGTACGACTTTCAGATACGCAGTATTTT. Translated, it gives CAWSVRLSDTQYF. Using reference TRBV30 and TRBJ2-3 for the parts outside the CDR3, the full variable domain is SQTIHQWPATLVQPVGSPLSLECTVEGTSNPNLYWYRQAAGRGLQLLFYSVGIGQISSEVPQNLSASRPQDRQFILSSKKLLLSDSGFYLCAWSVRLSDTQYFGPGTRLTVL.

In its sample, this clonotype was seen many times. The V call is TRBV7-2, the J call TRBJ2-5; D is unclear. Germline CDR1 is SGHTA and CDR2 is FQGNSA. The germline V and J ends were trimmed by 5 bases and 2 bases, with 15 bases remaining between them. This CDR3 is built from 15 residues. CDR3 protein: CASSTDLHLQETQYF. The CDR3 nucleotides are TGTGCCAGCAGCACCGACTTACACCTGCAAGAGACCCAGTACTTC.

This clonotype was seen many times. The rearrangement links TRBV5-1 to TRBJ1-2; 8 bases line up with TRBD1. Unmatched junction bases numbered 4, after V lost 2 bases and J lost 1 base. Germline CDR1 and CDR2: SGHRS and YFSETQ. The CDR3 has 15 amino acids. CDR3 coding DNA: TGCGCCAGCAGCTTCGGGACAGGTGGTAACTATGGCTACACCTTC. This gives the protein CASSFGTGGNYGYTF.

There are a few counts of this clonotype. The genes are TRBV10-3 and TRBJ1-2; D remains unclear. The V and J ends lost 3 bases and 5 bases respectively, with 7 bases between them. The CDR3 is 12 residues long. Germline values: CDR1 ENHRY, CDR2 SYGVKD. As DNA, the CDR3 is TGTGCCATCAGTGATCAATTGTATGGCTACACCTTC. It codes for CAISDQLYGYTF.

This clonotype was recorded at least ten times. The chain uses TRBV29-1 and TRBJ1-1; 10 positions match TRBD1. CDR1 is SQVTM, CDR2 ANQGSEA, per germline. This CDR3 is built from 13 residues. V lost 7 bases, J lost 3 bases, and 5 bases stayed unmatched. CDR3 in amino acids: CSGTGTGDTEAFF. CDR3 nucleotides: TGCAGCGGCACCGGGACAGGGGACACTGAAGCTTTCTTT.

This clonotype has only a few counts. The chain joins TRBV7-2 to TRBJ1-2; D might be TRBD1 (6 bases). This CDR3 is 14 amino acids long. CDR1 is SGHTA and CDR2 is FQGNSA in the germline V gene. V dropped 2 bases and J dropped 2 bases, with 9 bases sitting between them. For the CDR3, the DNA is TGTGCCAGCAGCTTACCGACAGGAAACTATGGCTACACCTTC. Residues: CASSLPTGNYGYTF. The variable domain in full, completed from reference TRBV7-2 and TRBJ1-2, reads GAGVSQSPSNKVTEKGKDVELRCDPISGHTALYWYRQSLGQGLEFLIYFQGNSAPDKSGLPSDRFSAERTGGSVSTLTIQRTQQEDSAVYLCASSLPTGNYGYTFGSGTRLTVV.

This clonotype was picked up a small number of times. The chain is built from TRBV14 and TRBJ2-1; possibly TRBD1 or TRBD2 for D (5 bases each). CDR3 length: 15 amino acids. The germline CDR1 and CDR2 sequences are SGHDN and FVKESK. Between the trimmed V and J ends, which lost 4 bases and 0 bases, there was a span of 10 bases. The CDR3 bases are TGTGCCAGCAGCCGATTTGGGACCTCCTACAATGAGCAGTTCTTC. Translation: CASSRFGTSYNEQFF.

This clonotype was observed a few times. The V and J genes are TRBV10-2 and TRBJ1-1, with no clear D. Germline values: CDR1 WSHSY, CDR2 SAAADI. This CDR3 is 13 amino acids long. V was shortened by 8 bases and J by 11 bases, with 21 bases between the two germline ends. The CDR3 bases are TGCGCCAGCTCGCCCGGCAGGAGGGATTTTGCTTTCTTT. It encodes CASSPGRRDFAFF.

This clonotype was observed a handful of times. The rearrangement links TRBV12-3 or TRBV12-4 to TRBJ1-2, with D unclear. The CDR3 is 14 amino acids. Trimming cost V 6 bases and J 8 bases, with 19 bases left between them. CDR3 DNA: TGTGCCAGCAGCTCCCCGACTTCTTTAAAGGGCTACACCTTC. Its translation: CASSSPTSLKGYTF.

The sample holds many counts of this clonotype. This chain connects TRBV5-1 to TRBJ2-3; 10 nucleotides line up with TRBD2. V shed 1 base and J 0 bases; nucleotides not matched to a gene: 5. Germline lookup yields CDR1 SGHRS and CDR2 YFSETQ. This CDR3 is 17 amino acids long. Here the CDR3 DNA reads TGCGCCAGCAGCTTGAAGTCTAGCGGGGGAAGCACAGATACGCAGTATTTT. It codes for CASSLKSSGGSTDTQYF. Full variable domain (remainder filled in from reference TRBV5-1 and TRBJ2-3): KAGVTQTPRYLIKTRGQQVTLSCSPISGHRSVSWYQQTPGQGLQFLFEYFSETQRNKGNFPGRFSGRQFSNSRSEMNVSTLELGDSALYLCASSLKSSGGSTDTQYFGPGTRLTVL.

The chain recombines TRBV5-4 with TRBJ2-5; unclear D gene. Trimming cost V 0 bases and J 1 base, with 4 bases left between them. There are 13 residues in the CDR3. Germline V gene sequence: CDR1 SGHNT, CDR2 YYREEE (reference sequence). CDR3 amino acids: CASSLGAQETQYF. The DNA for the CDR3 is TGTGCCAGCAGCTTGGGGGCCCAAGAGACCCAGTACTTC.

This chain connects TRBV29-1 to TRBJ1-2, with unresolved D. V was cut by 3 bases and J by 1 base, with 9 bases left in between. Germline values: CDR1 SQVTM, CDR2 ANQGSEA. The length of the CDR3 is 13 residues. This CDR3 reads CSVEVPNNYGYTF. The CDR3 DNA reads TGCAGCGTTGAGGTCCCCAATAACTATGGCTACACCTTC.

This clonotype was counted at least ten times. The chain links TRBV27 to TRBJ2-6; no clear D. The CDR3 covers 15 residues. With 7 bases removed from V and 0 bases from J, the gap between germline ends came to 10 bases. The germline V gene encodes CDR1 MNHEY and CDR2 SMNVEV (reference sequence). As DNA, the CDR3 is TGTGCCAGCAAAACAGACAACTCTGGGGCCAACGTCCTGACTTTC. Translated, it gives CASKTDNSGANVLTF.

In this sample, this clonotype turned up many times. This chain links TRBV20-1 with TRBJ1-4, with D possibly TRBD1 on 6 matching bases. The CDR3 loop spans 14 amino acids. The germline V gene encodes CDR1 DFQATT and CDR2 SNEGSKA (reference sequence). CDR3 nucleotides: TGCAGCGCCCCCGCCGGGACAAGTAATGAAAAACTGTTTTTT. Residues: CSAPAGTSNEKLFF.